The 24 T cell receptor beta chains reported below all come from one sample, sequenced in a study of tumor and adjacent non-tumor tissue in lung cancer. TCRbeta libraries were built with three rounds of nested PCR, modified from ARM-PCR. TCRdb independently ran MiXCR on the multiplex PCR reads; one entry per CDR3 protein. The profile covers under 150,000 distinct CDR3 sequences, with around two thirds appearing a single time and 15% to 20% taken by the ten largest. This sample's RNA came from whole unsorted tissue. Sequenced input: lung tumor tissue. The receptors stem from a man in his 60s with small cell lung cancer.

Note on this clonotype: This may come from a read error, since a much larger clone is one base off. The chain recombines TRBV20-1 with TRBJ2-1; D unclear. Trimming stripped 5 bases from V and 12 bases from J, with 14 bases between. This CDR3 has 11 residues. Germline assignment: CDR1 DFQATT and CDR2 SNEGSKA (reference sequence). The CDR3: CSAEHRHAQFF. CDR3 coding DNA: TGCAGTGCTGAACATCGCCATGCGCAGTTCTTC.

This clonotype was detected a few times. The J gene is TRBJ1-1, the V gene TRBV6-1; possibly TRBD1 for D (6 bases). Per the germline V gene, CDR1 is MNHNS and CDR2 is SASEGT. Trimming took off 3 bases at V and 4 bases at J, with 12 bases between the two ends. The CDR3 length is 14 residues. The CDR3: CASSDRGWATEAFF. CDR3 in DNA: TGTGCCAGCAGTGACAGGGGCTGGGCCACTGAAGCTTTCTTT.

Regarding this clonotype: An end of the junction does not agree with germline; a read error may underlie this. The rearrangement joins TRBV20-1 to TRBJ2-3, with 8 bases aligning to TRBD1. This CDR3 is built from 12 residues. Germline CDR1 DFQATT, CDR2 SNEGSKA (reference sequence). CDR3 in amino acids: CSAIQGGDTRYF. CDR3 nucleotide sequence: TGCAGTGCAATACAGGGGGGAGATACGCGGTATTTT.

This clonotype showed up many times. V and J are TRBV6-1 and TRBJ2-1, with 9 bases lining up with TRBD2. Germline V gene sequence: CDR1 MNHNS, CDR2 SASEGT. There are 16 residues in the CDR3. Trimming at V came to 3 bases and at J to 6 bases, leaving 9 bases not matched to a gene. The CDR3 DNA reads TGTGCCAGCAGTGAGTTAGAAGCGGGAGGAGGCAATGAGCAGTTCTTC. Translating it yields CASSELEAGGGNEQFF.

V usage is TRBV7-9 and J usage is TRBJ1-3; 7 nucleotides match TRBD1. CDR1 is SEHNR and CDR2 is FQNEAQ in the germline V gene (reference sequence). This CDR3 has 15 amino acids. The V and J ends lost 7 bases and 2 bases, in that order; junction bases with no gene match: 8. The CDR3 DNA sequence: TGTGCCAGCACCCTCGTCAGGGGGACTGGAAACACCATATATTTT. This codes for CASTLVRGTGNTIYF.

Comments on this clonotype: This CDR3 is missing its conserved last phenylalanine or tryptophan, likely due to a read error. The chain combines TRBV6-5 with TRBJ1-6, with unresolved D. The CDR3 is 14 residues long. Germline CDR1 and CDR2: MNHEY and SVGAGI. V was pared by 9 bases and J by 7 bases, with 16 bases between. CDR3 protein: CARGYPIYNSPLHS. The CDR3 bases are TGTGCCAGGGGTTACCCCATCTACAATTCACCCCTCCACTCT.

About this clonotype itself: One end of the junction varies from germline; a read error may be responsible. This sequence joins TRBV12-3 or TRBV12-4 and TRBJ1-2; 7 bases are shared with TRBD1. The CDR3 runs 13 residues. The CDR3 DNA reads TGTGCTAGCAGAGACACAGGGGTCTATGGCTACACCTTC. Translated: CASRDTGVYGYTF.

The CDR3 is CSADTGHSLDGYTF. Here the CDR3 DNA reads TGCAGTGCAGACACGGGACACAGTTTGGATGGCTACACCTTC. This chain links TRBV20-1 with TRBJ1-2; TRBD1 is a possible D gene (6 bases). Trimming shortened V by 6 bases and J by 6 bases, and 20 bases separated the two germline ends. The CDR3 runs 14 residues. CDR1 is DFQATT, CDR2 SNEGSKA, per germline (reference sequence).

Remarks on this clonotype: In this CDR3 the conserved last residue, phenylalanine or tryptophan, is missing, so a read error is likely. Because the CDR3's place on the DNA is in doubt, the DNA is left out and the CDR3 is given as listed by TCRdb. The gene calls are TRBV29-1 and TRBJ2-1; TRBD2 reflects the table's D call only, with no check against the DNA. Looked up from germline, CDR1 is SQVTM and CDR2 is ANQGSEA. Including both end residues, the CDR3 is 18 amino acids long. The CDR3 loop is CSALQSGASGRRLNEQSL.

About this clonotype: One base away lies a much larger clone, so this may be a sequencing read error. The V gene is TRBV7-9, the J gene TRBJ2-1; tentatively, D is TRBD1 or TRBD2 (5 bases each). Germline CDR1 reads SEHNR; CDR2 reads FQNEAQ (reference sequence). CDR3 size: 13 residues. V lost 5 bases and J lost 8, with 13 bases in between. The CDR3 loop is CASSRRDVYEQFF. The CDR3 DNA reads TGTGCCAGCAGCCGCCGGGACGTGTATGAGCAGTTCTTC. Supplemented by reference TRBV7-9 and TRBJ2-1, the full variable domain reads DTGVSQNPRHKITKRGQNVTFRCDPISEHNRLYWYRQTLGQGPEFLTYFQNEAQLEKSRLLSDRFSAERPKGSFSTLEIQRTEQGDSAMYLCASSRRDVYEQFFGPGTRLTVL.

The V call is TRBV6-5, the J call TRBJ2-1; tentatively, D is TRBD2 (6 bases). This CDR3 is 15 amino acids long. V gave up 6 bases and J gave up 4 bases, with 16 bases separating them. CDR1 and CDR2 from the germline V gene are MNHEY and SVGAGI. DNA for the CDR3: TGTGCCAGCAGATGGGGGGAGTCTCCGTACAATGAGCAGTTCTTC. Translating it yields CASRWGESPYNEQFF.

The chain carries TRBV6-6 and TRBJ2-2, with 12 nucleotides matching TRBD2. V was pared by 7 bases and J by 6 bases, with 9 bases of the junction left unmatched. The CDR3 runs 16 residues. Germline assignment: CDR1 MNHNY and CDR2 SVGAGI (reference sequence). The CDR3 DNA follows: TGTGCCAGCACTCGGACTAGCGGGGTAAACGCCGGGGAGCTGTTTTTT. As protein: CASTRTSGVNAGELFF.

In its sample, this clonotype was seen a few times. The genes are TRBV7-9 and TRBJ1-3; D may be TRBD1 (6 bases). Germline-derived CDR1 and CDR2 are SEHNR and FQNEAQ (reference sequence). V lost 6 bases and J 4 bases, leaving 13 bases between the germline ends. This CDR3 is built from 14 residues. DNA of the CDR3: TGTGCCAGCAGTTCGCAGGGGAGGGGAAACACCATATATTTT. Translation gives CASSSQGRGNTIYF.

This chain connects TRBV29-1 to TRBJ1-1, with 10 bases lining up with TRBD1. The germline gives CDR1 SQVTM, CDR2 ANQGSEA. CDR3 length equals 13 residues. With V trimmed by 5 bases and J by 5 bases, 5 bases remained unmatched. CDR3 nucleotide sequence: TGCAGCGTTAAAGGACAGGGGGAAACTGAAGCTTTCTTT. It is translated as CSVKGQGETEAFF.

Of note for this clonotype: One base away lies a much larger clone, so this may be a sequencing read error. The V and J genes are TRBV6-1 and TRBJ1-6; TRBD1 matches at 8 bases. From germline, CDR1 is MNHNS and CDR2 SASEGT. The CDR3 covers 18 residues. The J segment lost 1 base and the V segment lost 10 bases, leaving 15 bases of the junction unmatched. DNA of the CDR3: TGTGCCACCGCGGGACAGGTGGCAATTAAGTCCTATAATTCACCCCTCCACTTT. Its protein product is CATAGQVAIKSYNSPLHF.

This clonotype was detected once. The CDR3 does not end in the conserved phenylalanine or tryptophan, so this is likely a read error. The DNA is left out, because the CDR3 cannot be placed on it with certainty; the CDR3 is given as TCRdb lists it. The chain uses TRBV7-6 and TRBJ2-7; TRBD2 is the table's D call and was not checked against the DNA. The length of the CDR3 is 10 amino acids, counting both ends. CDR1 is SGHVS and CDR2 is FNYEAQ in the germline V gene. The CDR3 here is CASSAHMGRI.

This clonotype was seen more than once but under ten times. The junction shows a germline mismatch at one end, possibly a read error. CDR3 bases: TGTGCCAGCAATTACCCGGGCAGGGGATTCACTTACGAGCAGTACTTC. Translating gives CASNYPGRGFTYEQYF. V usage is TRBV6-6 and J usage is TRBJ2-7, with D possibly being TRBD1 (6 bases). The CDR3 length is 16 residues. CDR1 MNHNY and CDR2 SVGAGI come from the germline V gene (reference sequence).

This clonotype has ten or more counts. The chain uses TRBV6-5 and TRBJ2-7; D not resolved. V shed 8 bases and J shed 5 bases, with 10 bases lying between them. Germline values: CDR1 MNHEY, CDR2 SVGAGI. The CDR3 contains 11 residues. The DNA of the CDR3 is TGTGCCAGCCGAAGATATGACGAGCAGTACTTC. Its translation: CASRRYDEQYF.

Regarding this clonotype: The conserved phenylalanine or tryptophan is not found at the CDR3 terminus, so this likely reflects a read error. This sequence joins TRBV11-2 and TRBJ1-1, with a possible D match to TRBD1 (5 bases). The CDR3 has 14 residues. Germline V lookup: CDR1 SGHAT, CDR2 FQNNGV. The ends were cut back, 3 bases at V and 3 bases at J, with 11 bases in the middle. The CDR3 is CASSFRQTDTEAFV. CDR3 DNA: TGTGCCAGCAGCTTTAGACAGACTGACACTGAAGCTTTCGTT.

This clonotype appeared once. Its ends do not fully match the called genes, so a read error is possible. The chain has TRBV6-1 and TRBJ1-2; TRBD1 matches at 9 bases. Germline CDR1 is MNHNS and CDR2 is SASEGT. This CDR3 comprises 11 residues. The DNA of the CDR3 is TGTGCCGCAAGGACAGGGGAAGGCTACGCCTTC. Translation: CAARTGEGYAF.

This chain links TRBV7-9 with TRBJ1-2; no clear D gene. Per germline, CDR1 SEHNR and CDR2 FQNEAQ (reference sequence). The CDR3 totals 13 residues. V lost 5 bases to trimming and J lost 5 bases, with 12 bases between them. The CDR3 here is CASSPDVGYGYTF. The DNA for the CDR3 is TGTGCCAGCAGCCCGGACGTGGGGTATGGCTACACCTTC.

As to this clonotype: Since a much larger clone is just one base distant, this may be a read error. CDR3 bases: TGTGCCAGCAGTGGAGCGGGAGGGGGCACAGATAAGCAGTATTTT. Translated, it gives CASSGAGGGTDKQYF. The genes are TRBV12-3 or TRBV12-4 and TRBJ2-3, with 10 bases aligning to TRBD2. The CDR3 has 15 amino acids.

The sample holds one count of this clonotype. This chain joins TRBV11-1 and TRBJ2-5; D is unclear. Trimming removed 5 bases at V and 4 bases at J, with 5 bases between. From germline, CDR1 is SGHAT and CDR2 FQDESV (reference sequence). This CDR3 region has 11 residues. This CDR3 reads CASSHGETQYF. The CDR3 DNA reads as TGTGCCAGCAGCCACGGAGAGACCCAGTACTTC.

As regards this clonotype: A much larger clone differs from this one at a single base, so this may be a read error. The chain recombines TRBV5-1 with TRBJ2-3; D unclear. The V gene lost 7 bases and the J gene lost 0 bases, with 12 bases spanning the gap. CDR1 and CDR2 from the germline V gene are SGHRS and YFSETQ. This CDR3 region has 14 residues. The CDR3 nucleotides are TGCGCCAGCCGTGCGGTAAATAGCACAGATACGCAGTATTTT. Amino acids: CASRAVNSTDTQYF.